The TCR beta chain under discussion was sequenced for a study of cytomegalovirus exposure and HLA in healthy donors. The CDR3 is 13 amino acids. Per germline, CDR1 MDHEN and CDR2 SYDVKM. V dropped 5 bases and J dropped 0 bases, with 7 bases sitting between them. The PCR had 60 Vbeta and 13 Jbeta primers. Sequenced by immunoSEQ multiplex PCR; TCRdb stores in-frame clones only, minus some. This table has 80,000 or so clones, about 79% appearing once. Sequenced: PBMCs. The chain couples TRBV28 to TRBJ2-5; D remains unclear. This sequence originates from a woman aged 40 to 50 in good health and CMV-seronegative. This CDR3 reads CASSAVNQETQYF. The CDR3 DNA is TGTGCCAGCAGTGCAGTGAACCAAGAGACCCAGTACTTC.